A selection of T cell receptor beta chains follows, all from one sample in a study of vaccination and CD4 T cells after COVID-19. These receptors are not linked to any known antigen. TCRdb used MiXCR to reprocess the PCR reads, holding one entry per CDR3 protein. The table lists approximately 15,000 distinct CDR3 sequences, 53% of them singletons. The sequenced sample was CD4+ T cells from blood, cultured in vitro. These receptor sequences come from a human donor who had recovered from COVID-19. Both conserved end residues are part of each CDR3. D genes are given only for firm matches. Size tells how often a clone was seen (once, few, many) or the class of an expanded clone, and some rows leave it out.

cdr3_aa cdr3_nt clone_size j_call d_call v_call
CATRPWTSASPLHF TGTGCCACCAGACCCTGGACATCGGCTTCACCCCTCCACTTT once TRBJ1-6 . TRBV19
CASRYRPPGRGDTQYF TGTGCCAGCAGATATAGGCCTCCCGGCAGGGGAGATACGCAGTATTTT . TRBJ2-3 . TRBV6-2/TRBV6-3
CASSRLLAVDYNEQFF TGTGCCAGCAGCCGATTACTAGCGGTTGATTACAATGAGCAGTTCTTC . TRBJ2-1 TRBD2 TRBV7-2
CASSPPRTGTTEAFF TGTGCCAGCTCACCACCCCGGACGGGGACCACTGAAGCTTTCTTT . TRBJ1-1 . TRBV18
CASSLGQGIFYGYTF TGTGCCAGCAGCTTAGGACAGGGGATATTCTATGGCTACACCTTC . TRBJ1-2 TRBD1 TRBV11-2
CASSLYPTRTGELFF TGTGCCAGCAGTTTATATCCGACCCGCACCGGGGAGCTGTTTTTT . TRBJ2-2 . TRBV27
CASSDGTGNEQFF TGTGCCAGCAGCGACGGGACAGGAAACGAGCAGTTCTTC few TRBJ2-1 TRBD1 TRBV6-1
CSARDLLAGGSNEQFF TGCAGTGCTAGAGACTTACTAGCGGGAGGGTCCAATGAGCAGTTCTTC . TRBJ2-1 TRBD2 TRBV20-1
CASSTDSFVATEAFF TGTGCCAGCTCCACGGACAGCTTTGTGGCCACTGAAGCTTTCTTT . TRBJ1-1 . TRBV28
CSARDYSTDTQYF TGCAGTGCCCGGGACTACTCCACAGATACGCAGTATTTT . TRBJ2-3 TRBD2 TRBV20-1
CASSLMTGANTEAFF TGTGCCAGCTCACTTATGACAGGGGCGAACACTGAAGCTTTCTTT . TRBJ1-1 TRBD1 TRBV18
CSARGVGPTGAIQYF TGCAGTGCTAGGGGGGTGGGCCCAACAGGGGCCATTCAGTACTTC large TRBJ2-4 TRBD1 TRBV20-1
CATSRGGAGADTQYF TGTGCCACCAGCAGAGGAGGCGCGGGGGCGGATACGCAGTATTTT . TRBJ2-3 . TRBV15
CASSEGRGGSPLHF TGTGCCAGCAGTGAGGGCAGGGGAGGATCACCCCTCCACTTT few TRBJ1-6 . TRBV2
CASSTIVTLQNEQFF TGTGCCAGCAGTACTATAGTCACCCTACAAAATGAGCAGTTCTTC . TRBJ2-1 . TRBV6-1
CASSYIRLSAGSYEQYF TGTGCCAGCAGTTACATCAGACTTTCGGCGGGCTCCTACGAGCAGTACTTC . TRBJ2-7 . TRBV6-5